The text below deals with one T cell receptor (beta chain). In the authors' workflow: Nucleated cell counts were estimated from reference gene primer amplification. Sequencing used immunoSEQ multiplex PCR; TCRdb keeps in-frame clones, though not all of them. The D gene and trimming were derived from the DNA, and the V and J assignments and clone size from that table. The data hold around 500,000 clones, with 70% to 90% observed a single time. The J segment lost 1 base and the V segment lost 8 bases, leaving 4 bases of the junction unmatched. The V gene's germline CDR1 is LNHDA and CDR2 SQIVND (reference sequence). The CDR3 has 13 amino acids. The data were obtained in a study of blood T cell repertoires in COVID-19.

The sequenced sample consisted of peripheral blood. The rearrangement uses TRBV19 and TRBJ1-1; 7 bases agree with TRBD1. This clonotype was sampled from a human donor in a cohort sampled during active COVID-19. The CDR3 bases are TGTGCCAGTGTAGGGACAGCGAACACTGAAGCTTTCTTT. Translation: CASVGTANTEAFF.